The rows below give T cell receptor beta chains drawn from one sample of a study of neurological immune-mediated disorders. Each CDR3 protein gets one entry after TCRdb re-called the 5' RACE reads with MiXCR. This sample carries about 66,000 distinct CDR3 sequences, 3.5% to 5% of them seen once, and the ten largest clones take approximately 7%. The sample comprised PBMCs. The receptors were sampled from a man aged 25-45 years with multiple sclerosis. Both conserved end residues are part of each CDR3. A D gene is named only where the DNA matches it firmly. Expanded clones are given a class, and other clones once, few, many or no size at all.

d_gene: TRBD1; v_gene: TRBV12-3/TRBV12-4; abundance: many; j_gene: TRBJ2-3; CDR3nt: TGTGCCAGCAGTGTACGGACAGGGGCTACGCAGTATTTT; CDR3aa: CASSVRTGATQYF
d_gene: .; v_gene: TRBV19; abundance: .; j_gene: TRBJ1-1; CDR3nt: TGTGCCAGTCGGACAAGCCCCGACACTGAAGCTTTCTTT; CDR3aa: CASRTSPDTEAFF
d_gene: .; v_gene: TRBV29-1; abundance: .; j_gene: TRBJ2-5; CDR3nt: TGCAGCGTGCCGGGACCAACTTTTGGGACCCAGTACTTC; CDR3aa: CSVPGPTFGTQYF
d_gene: TRBD2; v_gene: TRBV20-1; abundance: many; j_gene: TRBJ2-7; CDR3nt: TGCAGTGCCCCGCCGGTTTTAGCGGGGGCCTACGAGCAGTACTTC; CDR3aa: CSAPPVLAGAYEQYF
d_gene: .; v_gene: TRBV5-1; abundance: few; j_gene: TRBJ2-7; CDR3nt: TGCGCCAGCGCCAGAACCGACGAGCAGTACTTC; CDR3aa: CASARTDEQYF
d_gene: .; v_gene: TRBV4-1; abundance: many; j_gene: TRBJ2-7; CDR3nt: TGCGCCAGCAGCCAAGGCGACCGGGTCTTTACGAGCGAGCAGTACTTC; CDR3aa: CASSQGDRVFTSEQYF
d_gene: .; v_gene: TRBV6-6; abundance: many; j_gene: TRBJ1-1; CDR3nt: TGTGCCAGCAGTTATACCGGCTGGGGGTTTGAAGCTTTCTTT; CDR3aa: CASSYTGWGFEAFF
d_gene: .; v_gene: TRBV20-1; abundance: many; j_gene: TRBJ2-1; CDR3nt: TGCAGTGCTGTGGCACTAGTCTACGGCAATGAGCAGTTCTTC; CDR3aa: CSAVALVYGNEQFF
d_gene: .; v_gene: TRBV6-5; abundance: many; j_gene: TRBJ1-1; CDR3nt: TGTGCCAGCAGTAGACGGATTGGGGATCGAAGCACTGAAGCTTTCTTT; CDR3aa: CASSRRIGDRSTEAFF
d_gene: .; v_gene: TRBV4-1; abundance: .; j_gene: TRBJ1-5; CDR3nt: TGCGCCAGCAGCCAAGATCCTTGGCAGCCCCAGAATTTT; CDR3aa: CASSQDPWQPQNF
d_gene: .; v_gene: TRBV5-1; abundance: many; j_gene: TRBJ1-1; CDR3nt: TGCGCCAGCAGCTTGGTCAGGGGCACTGAAGCTTTCTTT; CDR3aa: CASSLVRGTEAFF
d_gene: TRBD1; v_gene: TRBV12-3/TRBV12-4; abundance: many; j_gene: TRBJ2-3; CDR3nt: TGTGCCAGCAGTTTGGGGCAGGGGGCGGCAGATACGCAGTATTTT; CDR3aa: CASSLGQGAADTQYF
d_gene: TRBD2; v_gene: TRBV20-1; abundance: .; j_gene: TRBJ2-1; CDR3nt: TGCAGTGCTAAAGGACTAGCGGGGTACAATGAGCAGTTCTTC; CDR3aa: CSAKGLAGYNEQFF
d_gene: .; v_gene: TRBV4-1; abundance: many; j_gene: TRBJ2-4; CDR3nt: TGCGCCAGCAGCCAAGCAGTGGGGGAGCGAAACATTCAGTACTTC; CDR3aa: CASSQAVGERNIQYF
d_gene: TRBD1; v_gene: TRBV6-6; abundance: many; j_gene: TRBJ2-1; CDR3nt: TGTGCCAGCAGCTCGACAGGGGGCTACAATGAGCAGTTCTTC; CDR3aa: CASSSTGGYNEQFF
d_gene: .; v_gene: TRBV5-5; abundance: many; j_gene: TRBJ2-5; CDR3nt: TGTGCCAGCAGCTTCTCTGAAGAGACCCAGTACTTC; CDR3aa: CASSFSEETQYF
d_gene: .; v_gene: TRBV5-5; abundance: many; j_gene: TRBJ1-2; CDR3nt: TGTGCCAGCAGCTTGGCGACTTCTAACTATGGCTACACCTTC; CDR3aa: CASSLATSNYGYTF
d_gene: .; v_gene: TRBV19; abundance: few; j_gene: TRBJ2-7; CDR3nt: TGTGCCAGTAGTATAGCGGGGCTCCCTCGGGACGAGCAGTACTTC; CDR3aa: CASSIAGLPRDEQYF
d_gene: TRBD1; v_gene: TRBV29-1; abundance: many; j_gene: TRBJ1-1; CDR3nt: TGCAGCCCGAGAGCAGGGGGCTTGAACACTGAAGCTTTCTTT; CDR3aa: CSPRAGGLNTEAFF
d_gene: .; v_gene: TRBV5-5; abundance: many; j_gene: TRBJ1-1; CDR3nt: TGTGCCAGCAGCTTGTCAACTGAAGCTTTCTTT; CDR3aa: CASSLSTEAFF
d_gene: .; v_gene: TRBV12-5; abundance: few; j_gene: TRBJ2-4; CDR3nt: TGTGCTAGTGGTTTGGTACTTGACCAGGCCAAAAACATTCAGTACTTC; CDR3aa: CASGLVLDQAKNIQYF
d_gene: .; v_gene: TRBV14; abundance: many; j_gene: TRBJ1-2; CDR3nt: TGTGCCAGCAGCCGGGGCGGTAACGGGGGCTATGGCTACACCTTC; CDR3aa: CASSRGGNGGYGYTF
d_gene: TRBD1; v_gene: TRBV7-3; abundance: many; j_gene: TRBJ1-2; CDR3nt: TGTGCCAGCAGCTTAAACCCACCGGGACAGGGATCTGGCTACACCTTC; CDR3aa: CASSLNPPGQGSGYTF
d_gene: TRBD1; v_gene: TRBV6-6; abundance: .; j_gene: TRBJ1-1; CDR3nt: TGTGCCAGCAGAACCGCCGACAGGGGAGGGGGCACTGAAGCTTTCTTT; CDR3aa: CASRTADRGGGTEAFF
d_gene: .; v_gene: TRBV4-1; abundance: many; j_gene: TRBJ2-7; CDR3nt: TGCGCCAGCAGCCAAGGCACCAGAATCTACGAGCAGTACTTC; CDR3aa: CASSQGTRIYEQYF
d_gene: .; v_gene: TRBV29-1; abundance: many; j_gene: TRBJ1-1; CDR3nt: TGCAGCGTTGAAGAAAGGACGGTTGGTACTGAAGCTTTCTTT; CDR3aa: CSVEERTVGTEAFF
d_gene: .; v_gene: TRBV20-1; abundance: many; j_gene: TRBJ2-6; CDR3nt: TGCAGTGCTAGAGTGGGGGGATCTGGGGCCAACGTCCTGACTTTC; CDR3aa: CSARVGGSGANVLTF
d_gene: TRBD1; v_gene: TRBV12-3/TRBV12-4; abundance: .; j_gene: TRBJ1-1; CDR3nt: TGTGCCAGCAGGTCGACAGGGCTAGATCCTGAAGCTTTCTTT; CDR3aa: CASRSTGLDPEAFF
d_gene: TRBD1; v_gene: TRBV30; abundance: .; j_gene: TRBJ2-5; CDR3nt: TGTGCCTGGAGTGAGGACAGGGTAGAGACCCAGTACTTC; CDR3aa: CAWSEDRVETQYF
d_gene: .; v_gene: TRBV7-9; abundance: .; j_gene: TRBJ2-1; CDR3nt: TGTGCCAGCAGCCTCGGGGGACTTGGGGGTAATGAGCAGTTCTTC; CDR3aa: CASSLGGLGGNEQFF
d_gene: TRBD1; v_gene: TRBV5-5; abundance: few; j_gene: TRBJ2-5; CDR3nt: TGTGCCAGCAGCTTTATACAGGGGCAAGAGACCCAGTACTTC; CDR3aa: CASSFIQGQETQYF
d_gene: TRBD1; v_gene: TRBV20-1; abundance: few; j_gene: TRBJ2-7; CDR3nt: TGCAGTGCTACCGGGACAGATTTCTACGAGCAGTACTTC; CDR3aa: CSATGTDFYEQYF
d_gene: TRBD1; v_gene: TRBV5-1; abundance: many; j_gene: TRBJ1-2; CDR3nt: TGCGCCAGCAGCCAGGGACAGGACAACAGCTACACCTTC; CDR3aa: CASSQGQDNSYTF
d_gene: TRBD2; v_gene: TRBV20-1; abundance: few; j_gene: TRBJ2-3; CDR3nt: TGCAGTGCTAGAGATGGGCGGCGGGGGGGAGATACGCAGTATTTT; CDR3aa: CSARDGRRGGDTQYF
d_gene: .; v_gene: TRBV5-6; abundance: many; j_gene: TRBJ2-6; CDR3nt: TGTGCCAGCAGCTCGGGGTTTAGCTCTGGGGCCAACGTCCTGACTTTC; CDR3aa: CASSSGFSSGANVLTF
d_gene: TRBD2; v_gene: TRBV24-1; abundance: many; j_gene: TRBJ2-3; CDR3nt: TGTGCCACCAGTAGTAGCGGGGGGGCTAGCACAGATACGCAGTATTTT; CDR3aa: CATSSSGGASTDTQYF
d_gene: .; v_gene: TRBV29-1; abundance: many; j_gene: TRBJ1-5; CDR3nt: TGCAGCGTTGCGGACGGTTTTCTTGGCAATCAGCCCCAGAATTTT; CDR3aa: CSVADGFLGNQPQNF
d_gene: .; v_gene: TRBV5-1; abundance: many; j_gene: TRBJ1-1; CDR3nt: TGCGCCAGCAGCCAGGATCCCGGGCCCACTGAAGCTTTCTTT; CDR3aa: CASSQDPGPTEAFF
d_gene: TRBD1; v_gene: TRBV5-1; abundance: many; j_gene: TRBJ1-4; CDR3nt: TGCGCCAGCAGCCGAGGGGGCCAGTGGGAAAAACTGTTTTTT; CDR3aa: CASSRGGQWEKLFF
d_gene: TRBD1; v_gene: TRBV20-1; abundance: few; j_gene: TRBJ1-2; CDR3nt: TGCAGTGCTAGTAGGGGGCTCAATGGCTACACCTTC; CDR3aa: CSASRGLNGYTF
d_gene: .; v_gene: TRBV21-1; abundance: many; j_gene: TRBJ2-1; CDR3nt: TGTGCCAGCAGCAGCCGGGCCGCCCCCTCCTACAATGAGCAGTTCTTC; CDR3aa: CASSSRAAPSYNEQFF
d_gene: .; v_gene: TRBV15; abundance: few; j_gene: TRBJ1-1; CDR3nt: TGTGCCACCAGCAGAGATGGGGCAGAGAAAGCTTTCTTT; CDR3aa: CATSRDGAEKAFF
d_gene: .; v_gene: TRBV20-1; abundance: few; j_gene: TRBJ1-2; CDR3nt: TGCAGTGCTAGCCAAGGACGGGGAAACTATGGCTACACCTTC; CDR3aa: CSASQGRGNYGYTF
d_gene: TRBD1; v_gene: TRBV29-1; abundance: many; j_gene: TRBJ1-2; CDR3nt: TGCAGCGTTGACGCCAGGGGGGTCTATGGCTACACCTTC; CDR3aa: CSVDARGVYGYTF
d_gene: TRBD1; v_gene: TRBV7-2; abundance: many; j_gene: TRBJ2-1; CDR3nt: TGTGCCAGCAGCTTCTATAGCGGACAGGGCTATGAGCAGTTCTTC; CDR3aa: CASSFYSGQGYEQFF
d_gene: .; v_gene: TRBV4-1; abundance: many; j_gene: TRBJ2-3; CDR3nt: TGCGCCAGCAGCCTCCCGACAAGGGGAGATACGCAGTATTTT; CDR3aa: CASSLPTRGDTQYF
d_gene: .; v_gene: TRBV5-1; abundance: many; j_gene: TRBJ1-1; CDR3nt: TGCGCCAGCAGCTCCGGACAGAATCCTGAAGCTTTCTTT; CDR3aa: CASSSGQNPEAFF
d_gene: .; v_gene: TRBV11-1; abundance: .; j_gene: TRBJ1-1; CDR3nt: TGTGCCAGCAGCGTTAATTCCGCGCACGGGTTGTCTGACACTGAAGCTTTCTTT; CDR3aa: CASSVNSAHGLSDTEAFF
d_gene: TRBD1; v_gene: TRBV20-1; abundance: many; j_gene: TRBJ1-1; CDR3nt: TGCAGTGCTAGTAGGACAGGGGACACTGAAGCTTTCTTT; CDR3aa: CSASRTGDTEAFF
d_gene: .; v_gene: TRBV6-5; abundance: many; j_gene: TRBJ2-1; CDR3nt: TGTGCCAGCAGTCTAGGACGGTACAATGAGCAGTTCTTC; CDR3aa: CASSLGRYNEQFF
d_gene: .; v_gene: TRBV21-1; abundance: many; j_gene: TRBJ2-5; CDR3nt: TGTGCCAGCGGGTCCTCGGGACAGACGCAAGAGACCCAGTACTTC; CDR3aa: CASGSSGQTQETQYF
d_gene: TRBD1; v_gene: TRBV5-6; abundance: many; j_gene: TRBJ2-3; CDR3nt: TGTGCCAGCAGCTCCGGACAGGGCCTTAGCGATACGCAGTATTTT; CDR3aa: CASSSGQGLSDTQYF
d_gene: TRBD1; v_gene: TRBV7-9; abundance: many; j_gene: TRBJ2-5; CDR3nt: TGTGCCAGCAGCTTAGCCGGGACAGGGGAGATAGAGACCCAGTACTTC; CDR3aa: CASSLAGTGEIETQYF
d_gene: .; v_gene: TRBV11-2; abundance: many; j_gene: TRBJ2-2; CDR3nt: TGTGCCAGCAGCTTAGAGCCCGGGAACACCGGGGAGCTGTTTTTT; CDR3aa: CASSLEPGNTGELFF
d_gene: .; v_gene: TRBV9; abundance: many; j_gene: TRBJ1-2; CDR3nt: TGTGCCAGCAGCGTTGACAGCGTTAGCCTAACATTTGGCTACACCTTC; CDR3aa: CASSVDSVSLTFGYTF
d_gene: TRBD1; v_gene: TRBV5-1; abundance: many; j_gene: TRBJ2-2; CDR3nt: TGCGCCAGCAGCGCCCAGGGGGCCGGCGGGGAGCTGTTTTTT; CDR3aa: CASSAQGAGGELFF
d_gene: TRBD2; v_gene: TRBV5-8; abundance: many; j_gene: TRBJ2-5; CDR3nt: TGTGCCAGCAGCTTGGGACTAGCGGGGGGCCAAGAGACCCAGTACTTC; CDR3aa: CASSLGLAGGQETQYF